This T cell receptor (beta chain) is from a study of T-cell memory formation after mild COVID-19. Looking at the study overall: The study found TCR clusters largely donor specific.

Study outcomes and limitations: Confirmation was lacking for SARS-CoV-2 specificity of second-wave clones that peaked on day 37.

In this sample, this clonotype turned up a few times. Its antigen is unidentified. Via MiXCR, TCRdb re-called the 5' RACE reads, giving one row per CDR3 protein. The data contain approximately 300,000 distinct CDR3 sequences, roughly 8.2% of them singletons. Germline V gene sequence: CDR1 SEHNR, CDR2 FQNEAQ (reference sequence). The CDR3 runs 15 residues. Trimming cost V 5 bases and J 4 bases, with 16 bases left between them. The clonotype comes from a man between 18 and 29 years old who had mild COVID-19 (a few samples of this study predate the infection). Cell type and time point are not known. Sequenced: PBMCs or a T cell subset sorted from them (not recorded which). The chain is built from TRBV7-9 and TRBJ2-3; tentatively, D is TRBD2 (6 bases). The DNA for the CDR3 is TGTGCCAGCAGCCCTCCAGCGGGTGTCGCAGATACGCAGTATTTT. It codes for CASSPPAGVADTQYF.